Detailed here is one T cell receptor beta chain. As yet, its antigen is unknown. This entry is derived from a study of shared clonotypes between healthy human individuals. Study-wide context: CD4 naive and memory got three plates each, CD8 naive two, CD8 memory one.

Libraries were prepared by immunoSEQ multiplex PCR; TCRdb keeps only in-frame clonotypes and omits some of them. Of more than 2 million clones listed, 85% to 95% are singletons. Donation came from healthy HIV-negative adults that had no recent acute infections or vaccinations. The length of the CDR3 is 16 residues. Trimming took 4 bases from V and 5 from J; bases not matched to a gene: 13. In germline, CDR1 is SGHRS, CDR2 YFSETQ. General study points: With few donors, the genetic and exposure-history diversity represented was limited. Non-shared clonotypes showed lower generation probabilities than clonotypes common to all four donors.

Sequencing was done on a sample of naive CD4+ T cells sorted from blood. Subset noted: CD45RA+ positively selected. This TCR was recovered from a man younger than 30 in good health. The rearrangement uses TRBV5-1 and TRBJ1-1, with 8 positions matching TRBD1. CDR3 DNA: TGCGCCAGCAGCACGTATGTGACAGGGGCGGTTACTGAAGCTTTCTTT. This codes for CASSTYVTGAVTEAFF.